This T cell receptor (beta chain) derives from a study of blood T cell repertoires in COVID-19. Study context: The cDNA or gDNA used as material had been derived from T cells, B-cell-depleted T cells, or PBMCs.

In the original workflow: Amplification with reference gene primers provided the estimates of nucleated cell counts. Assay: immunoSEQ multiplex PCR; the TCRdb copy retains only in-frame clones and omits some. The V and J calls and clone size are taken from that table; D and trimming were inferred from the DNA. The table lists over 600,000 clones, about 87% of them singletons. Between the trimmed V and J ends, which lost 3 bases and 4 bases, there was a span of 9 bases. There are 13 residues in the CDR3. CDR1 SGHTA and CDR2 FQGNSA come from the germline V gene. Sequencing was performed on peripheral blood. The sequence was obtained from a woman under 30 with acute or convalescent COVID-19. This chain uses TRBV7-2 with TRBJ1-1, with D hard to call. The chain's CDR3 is CASSLLSSTEAFF. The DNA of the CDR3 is TGTGCCAGCAGCTTGTTGAGTTCCACTGAAGCTTTCTTT.